This is a list of T cell receptor beta chains from one sample in a study of OX40 agonist ivuxolimab in advanced cancers. Produced via immunoSEQ multiplex PCR; TCRdb's table is partial and in-frame only. The table shows under 40,000 clones, with around nine tenths occurring only once. The sample in question was CD4+ or CD8+ T cells sorted from blood, obtained in a trial of the OX40 agonist ivuxolimab. Every receptor here comes from an adult with an advanced solid tumor such as melanoma, head and neck, liver or kidney cancer. The conserved cysteine and the conserved F or W are not part of the CDR3 here. Each record gives: V gene, CDR3 protein.

>TRBV7-7
ASSPDGVEQF
>TRBV30
AWGVGTGSTDTQY
>TRBV4-1
ASSPRHSYEQY
>TRBV6-1
ASGIGVGYGYT
>TRBV7-8
ASSAHRGPSYEQY
>TRBV29-1
SVEQGASYEQY
>TRBV13
ASSLDRRVGQPQH
>TRBV9
ASSAYGGDTEAF
>TRBV5-1
ASSKGTSYNEQF
>TRBV4-1
ASSQALLLASEQF
>TRBV27
ASSSGGPYQETQY
>TRBV4-1
ASSQVRGLYEQY
>TRBV9
ASSVTGGELF
>TRBV28
ASSLRETQY
>TRBV5-6
ASSFTGNEQY
>TRBV2
ASSVGQGLNSPLH
>TRBV6-5
ASSQFSSRGTEAF
>TRBV28
ASSLVTGAEYNEQF
>TRBV7-9
ASSLDRAHEQY
>TRBV21-1
ATLLPTSGHGELF
>TRBV6-6
ASRGEGNNEQF
>TRBV7-9
ASSLVGQNSPLH
>TRBV6-5
ASSYVRGGQPQH
>TRBV6-1
ASSSVQGKTYEQY
>TRBV7-9
ASSLSTRSSGNTIY
>TRBV5-6
ASSHRQGWRTEAF
>TRBV6-5
ASSYEYTGLTDTQY
>TRBV10-3
AISERRETDTQY
>TRBV5-6
ASSLGGRDTEAF
>TRBV6-1
VVGTPSYEQY
>TRBV19
ASSDFSSYNEQF
>TRBV4-2
ASSQEAASGTNEQY
>TRBV5-1
ASSLEGTSYNEQF
>TRBV9
ASSVMLTYNEQF
>TRBV7-6
ASSPYTPDRGRETNEKLF
>TRBV6-1
LISGGTYEQY
>TRBV5-4
ASSLDRTYGYT
>TRBV10-2
ASSAVISPYEQY
>TRBV19
QELNTEAF
>TRBV28
ASSLYGDTEAF
>TRBV28
ASSLLWDQGRVLDEQY
>TRBV7-6
ASSSVASGGPYLADTQY
>TRBV5-6
ASSHGTDNYGYT
>TRBV11-2
ASSSTGPEAF
>TRBV4-2
ASSQVSTGPNYGYT
>TRBV18
ASSPDYDRRFYEQY
>TRBV6-5
ASTPGNYGYT
>TRBV28
ASTLFSGLAYNEQF
>TRBV27
ASSLWGVSREQY
>TRBV28
ASSFGGVTEAF
>TRBV5-1
ASSPRQGTLWDTQY
>TRBV7-2
ASSFYDLLGDQY
>TRBV7-8
ASRPSGGPSSNEQF